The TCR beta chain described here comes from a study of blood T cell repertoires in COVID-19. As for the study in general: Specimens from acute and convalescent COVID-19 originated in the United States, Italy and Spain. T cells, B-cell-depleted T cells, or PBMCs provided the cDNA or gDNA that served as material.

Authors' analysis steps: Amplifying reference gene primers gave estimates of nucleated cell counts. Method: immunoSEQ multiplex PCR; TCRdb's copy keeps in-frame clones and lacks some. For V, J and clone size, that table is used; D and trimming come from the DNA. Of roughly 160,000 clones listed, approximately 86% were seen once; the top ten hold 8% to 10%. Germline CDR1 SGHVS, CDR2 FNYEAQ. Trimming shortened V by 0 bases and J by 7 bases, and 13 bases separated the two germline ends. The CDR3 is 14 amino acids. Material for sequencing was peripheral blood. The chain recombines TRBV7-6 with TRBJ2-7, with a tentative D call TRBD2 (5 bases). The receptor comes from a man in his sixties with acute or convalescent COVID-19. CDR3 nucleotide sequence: TGTGCCAGCAGCTTAGCGACGAGGACTGAGGAGCAGTACTTC. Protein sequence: CASSLATRTEEQYF.